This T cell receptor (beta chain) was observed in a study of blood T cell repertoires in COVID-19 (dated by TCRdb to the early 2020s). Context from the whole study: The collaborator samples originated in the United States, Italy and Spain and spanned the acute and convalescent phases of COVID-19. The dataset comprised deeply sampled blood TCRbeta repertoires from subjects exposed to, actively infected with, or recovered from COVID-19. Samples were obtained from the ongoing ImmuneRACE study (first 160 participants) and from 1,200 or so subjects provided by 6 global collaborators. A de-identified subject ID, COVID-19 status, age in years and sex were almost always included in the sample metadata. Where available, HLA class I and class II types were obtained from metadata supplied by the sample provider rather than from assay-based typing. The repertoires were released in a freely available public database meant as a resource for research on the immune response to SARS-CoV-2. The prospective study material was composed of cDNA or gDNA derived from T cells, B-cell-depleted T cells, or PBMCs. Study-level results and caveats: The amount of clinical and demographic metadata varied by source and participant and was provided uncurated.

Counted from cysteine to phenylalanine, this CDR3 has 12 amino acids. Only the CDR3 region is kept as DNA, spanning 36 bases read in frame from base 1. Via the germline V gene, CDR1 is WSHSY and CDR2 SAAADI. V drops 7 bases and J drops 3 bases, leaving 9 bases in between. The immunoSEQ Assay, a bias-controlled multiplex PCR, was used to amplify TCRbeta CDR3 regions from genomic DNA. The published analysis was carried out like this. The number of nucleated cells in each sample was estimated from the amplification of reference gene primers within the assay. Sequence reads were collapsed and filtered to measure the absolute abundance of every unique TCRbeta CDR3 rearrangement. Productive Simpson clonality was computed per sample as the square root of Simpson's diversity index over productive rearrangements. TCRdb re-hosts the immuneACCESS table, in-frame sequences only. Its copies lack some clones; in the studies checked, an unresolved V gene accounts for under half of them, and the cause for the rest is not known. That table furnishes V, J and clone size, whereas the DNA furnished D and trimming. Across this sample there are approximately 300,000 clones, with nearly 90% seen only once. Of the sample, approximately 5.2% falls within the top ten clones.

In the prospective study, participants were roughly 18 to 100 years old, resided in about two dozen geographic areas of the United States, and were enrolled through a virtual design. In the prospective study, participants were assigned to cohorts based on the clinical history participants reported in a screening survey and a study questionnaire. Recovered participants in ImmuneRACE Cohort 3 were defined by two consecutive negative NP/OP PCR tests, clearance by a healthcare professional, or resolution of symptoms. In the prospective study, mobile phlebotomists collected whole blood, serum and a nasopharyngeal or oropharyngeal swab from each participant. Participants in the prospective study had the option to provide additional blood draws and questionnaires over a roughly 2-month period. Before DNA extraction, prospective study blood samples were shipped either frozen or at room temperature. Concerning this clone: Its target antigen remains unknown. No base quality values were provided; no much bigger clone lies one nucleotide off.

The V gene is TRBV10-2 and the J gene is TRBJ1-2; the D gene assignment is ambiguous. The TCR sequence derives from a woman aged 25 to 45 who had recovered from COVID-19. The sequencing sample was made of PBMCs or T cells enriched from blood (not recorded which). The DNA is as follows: TGCGCCAGCATGAGGGATGACTATGGCTACACCTTC. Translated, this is CASMRDDYGYTF.